The clone carrying this TCR beta chain has a count of ten or more. Amplification of TCR beta CDR3 regions used RNA as the template. During a first-round RT-PCR of the TCR CDR3, the HTBI primer set was used. TCRdb re-analysed the multiplex PCR reads in MiXCR, keeping a single row per CDR3 protein. This sample has over 300,000 distinct CDR3 sequences, with roughly an eighth found just once. The sample originates from a study of T cells in Graves' hyperthyroidism and ophthalmopathy. This CDR3 comprises 13 residues. V was trimmed by 0 bases and J by 8 bases, leaving 8 bases between them. CDR1 and CDR2 (germline): LGHDT, YNNKEL (reference sequence).

Sample: blood. The chain is built from TRBV3-1 and TRBJ2-1; unclear D gene. This receptor was obtained from a woman aged 40 to 50 with Graves' ophthalmopathy. The CDR3 coding sequence is TGTGCCAGCAGCCAAGACCCTGGGGATGAGCAGTTCTTC. Encoded protein: CASSQDPGDEQFF.